The 4 T cell receptor beta chains given below trace back to one sample, sequenced in a study of blood T cell repertoires in COVID-19. Some clones are missing from TCRdb's copy, which holds only in-frame ones; the method was immunoSEQ multiplex PCR. The sample records roughly 280,000 clones, approximately 91% being singletons. Specimen: peripheral blood. These receptors were collected from a man between 45 and 60 years old with acute or convalescent COVID-19.

The rearrangement uses TRBV4-1 and TRBJ1-5, with 9 bases fitting TRBD1. The CDR3 length is 14 residues. Looked up from germline, CDR1 is MGHRA and CDR2 is YSYEKL. The V and J ends lost 1 base and 5 bases, in that order; junction bases with no gene match: 0. The CDR3, as DNA: TGCGCCAGCAGCCAAGGGACAGGGGATCAGCCCCAGCATTTT. Translating it yields CASSQGTGDQPQHF.

In its sample, this clone was seen once. The chain joins TRBV18 to TRBJ1-1, with D tentatively TRBD1 (6 bases). Trimming removed 1 base from V and 4 bases from J, with 19 bases in between. Germline V gives CDR1 KGHSH, CDR2 LQKENI. The CDR3 has 17 amino acids. CDR3 amino acids: CASSPLSGGLGSTEAFF. CDR3 nucleotide sequence: TGTGCCAGCTCACCACTAAGCGGGGGGCTAGGGAGCACTGAAGCTTTCTTT.

The rearrangement links TRBV6-5 to TRBJ1-4; possible D gene TRBD1, 6 bases. Germline CDR1 is MNHEY and CDR2 is SVGAGI. This CDR3 has 15 amino acids. V dropped 7 bases and J dropped 8 bases, with 20 bases sitting between them. CDR3 region: CASTTTGGKGEKLFF. CDR3 nucleotide sequence: TGTGCCAGCACCACGACGGGGGGCAAGGGGGAAAAACTGTTTTTT.

V gene TRBV7-3 combines with J gene TRBJ1-2; 8 nucleotides align to TRBD1. CDR3 size: 14 residues. Germline V gives CDR1 SGHTA, CDR2 FQGTGA. The ends lost 6 bases at V and 4 bases at J; junction bases unmatched: 7. CDR3 sequence (DNA): TGTGCCAGCAGTCTTACAGACAGGGGCTATGGCTACACCTTC. Translating gives CASSLTDRGYGYTF.